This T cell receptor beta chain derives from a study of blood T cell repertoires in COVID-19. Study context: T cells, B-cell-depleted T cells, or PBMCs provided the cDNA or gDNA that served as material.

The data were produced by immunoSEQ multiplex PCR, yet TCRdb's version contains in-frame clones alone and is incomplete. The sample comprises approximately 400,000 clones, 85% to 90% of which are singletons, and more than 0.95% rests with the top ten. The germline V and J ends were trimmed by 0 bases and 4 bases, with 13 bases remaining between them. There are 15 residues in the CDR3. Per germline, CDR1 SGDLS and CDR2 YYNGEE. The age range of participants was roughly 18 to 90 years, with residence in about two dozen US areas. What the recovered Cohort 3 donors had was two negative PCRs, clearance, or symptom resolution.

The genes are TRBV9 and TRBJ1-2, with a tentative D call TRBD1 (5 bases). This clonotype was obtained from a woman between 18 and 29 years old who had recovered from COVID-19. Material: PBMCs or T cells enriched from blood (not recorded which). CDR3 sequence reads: CASSVEARVSYGYTF. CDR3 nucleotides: TGTGCCAGCAGCGTAGAGGCCAGGGTGAGCTATGGCTACACCTTC. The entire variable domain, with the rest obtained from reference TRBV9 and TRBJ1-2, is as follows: DSGVTQTPKHLITATGQRVTLRCSPRSGDLSVYWYQQSLDQGLQFLIQYYNGEERAKGNILERFSAQQFPDLHSELNLSSLELGDSALYFCASSVEARVSYGYTFGSGTRLTVV.